This paragraph covers one TCR beta chain sequence. This record comes from a study of shared clonotypes between healthy human individuals. For the study at large: CD4 naive and CD4 memory each took three plates per donor, while CD8 naive took two and CD8 memory one.

Trimming took 8 bases from V and 3 from J, leaving 16 bases between them. Per the germline V gene, CDR1 is SGHTA and CDR2 is FQGNSA. This CDR3 spans 14 amino acids. Sequenced by immunoSEQ multiplex PCR; TCRdb stores in-frame clones only, minus some. The sample contains more than 550,000 clones, over 60% of which appear only once. The clonotype was recovered from a woman in her thirties in good health. The sequenced material came from memory CD4+ T cells sorted from blood. Specified subset: CD45RA-negative fraction. V and J are TRBV7-2 and TRBJ1-2; no clear D. The CDR3: CASSRQTVDYGYTF. CDR3 DNA sequence: TGTGCCAGCTCCCGCCAGACCGTTGACTATGGCTACACCTTC. Drawing the rest from reference TRBV7-2 and TRBJ1-2, the complete variable domain is GAGVSQSPSNKVTEKGKDVELRCDPISGHTALYWYRQSLGQGLEFLIYFQGNSAPDKSGLPSDRFSAERTGGSVSTLTIQRTQQEDSAVYLCASSRQTVDYGYTFGSGTRLTVV.